The present entry profiles one T cell receptor (beta chain) with its context. Its antigen remains unidentified. A multiplex PCR was run with 60 Vbeta primers and 13 Jbeta primers. Sequencing was performed with immunoSEQ multiplex PCR; in TCRdb, only in-frame clones are kept and a portion is missing. The table records under 130,000 clones, about 77% of them present only once. These data belong to a study of cytomegalovirus exposure and HLA in healthy donors. Study observations and caveats: Presence/absence analyses assumed roughly uniform sequencing depth across donors, which may not hold. There were some public TCRs occurring in many donors, but most TCR sequences were rare.

Deletions cut 5 bases from V and 4 bases from J, with 12 bases between. The CDR3 has 13 amino acids. The V gene's germline CDR1 is SGDLS and CDR2 YYNGEE. This clonotype was sampled from a young woman in good health and CMV-seropositive. V and J are TRBV9 and TRBJ1-1; perhaps TRBD1 as D (6 bases). The source material was PBMCs. DNA for the CDR3: TGTGCCAGCAGTTTGGGGGCGAGCACTGAAGCTTTCTTT. Residues: CASSLGASTEAFF.